Listed below are T cell receptor beta chains from one sample, sequenced in a study of CD8 T cells in Susac syndrome. TCRdb re-called the immunoSEQ multiplex PCR reads through MiXCR, storing one row per CDR3 protein. Among 200,000 to 250,000 distinct CDR3 sequences listed, roughly 90% were seen once. The source material was CD8+ T cells from PBMCs. All receptors derive from a human donor with multiple sclerosis. Both conserved end residues are trimmed from each CDR3.

TRBJ1-2,TRBV27,ASKMGQGVYT
TRBJ2-7,TRBV9,ASSVGGLAGGHEQY
TRBJ2-5,TRBV6-2/TRBV6-3,AATKDRETQY
TRBJ1-2,TRBV12-3/TRBV12-4,ASSLVVTEPHGYT
TRBJ2-1,TRBV9,ASSVRAGAYNEQF
TRBJ1-5,TRBV19,ASVQSYNQPQH
TRBJ2-5,TRBV7-8,ASSPEMAPSQETQY
TRBJ2-7,TRBV3-1,ASSQVGGYYEQY
TRBJ2-7,TRBV9,AISATGTGTYEQY
TRBJ2-2,TRBV9,ASTTGTSPTGELF
TRBJ1-1,TRBV30,AWSVEGTTEAF
TRBJ2-7,TRBV14,ASSQEGGIHEQY
TRBJ2-1,TRBV24-1,ATSDFHGNEQF
TRBJ2-7,TRBV19,ASSMGTGNPYEQY
TRBJ1-1,TRBV7-9,ASQSSSGGRFVTEAF
TRBJ1-2,TRBV27,ASSLSPQGGYGYT
TRBJ2-5,TRBV6-6,ASSPGLGSWETQY
TRBJ1-2,TRBV7-9,ASSLASGLGSDFYGYT
TRBJ1-2,TRBV9,ASSVDSPGPYGYT
TRBJ2-2,TRBV4-3,ASSQDRLRPTGELF
TRBJ1-1,TRBV28,ASSLKAEAF
TRBJ2-5,TRBV9,ASSVGSGQETQY
TRBJ1-6,TRBV27,ASSSGGLPLH
TRBJ1-4,TRBV12-3/TRBV12-4,ASTEQSTNEKLF
TRBJ1-3,TRBV9,ASSVVPGNTIY
TRBJ1-1,TRBV7-8,ASSEKGQTANTEAF
TRBJ2-1,TRBV5-1,ASSMDANGRNEQF
TRBJ1-1,TRBV12-3/TRBV12-4,ASSRGQGENTEAF
TRBJ2-2,TRBV15,ATSRARPGELF
TRBJ1-2,TRBV5-4,ASRPGQTNYGYT
TRBJ1-2,TRBV30,AWSLGGSGYT
TRBJ2-1,TRBV6-6,ASTPLVGLGYDEQF
TRBJ2-7,TRBV7-9,ASSSGLSPYEQY
TRBJ2-5,TRBV20-1,SAGTGTQETQY
TRBJ2-7,TRBV10-3,AISAGQGAYEQY
TRBJ2-1,TRBV20-1,SAPLWGSVGEQF
TRBJ2-7,TRBV29-1,SVTRTDSYEQY
TRBJ2-1,TRBV11-2,ASSLFRGLAGYNEQF
TRBJ2-7,TRBV5-6,ASSLAGGISYEQY
TRBJ2-6,TRBV19,ASSPLPTGSGANVLT
TRBJ2-7,TRBV19,ASSGVGVTYEQY
TRBJ1-2,TRBV27,ASNPRESYGYT
TRBJ2-1,TRBV3-1,ASSNDPSEQF
TRBJ1-1,TRBV10-3,AIRGAVLGGVNTEAF
TRBJ2-1,TRBV14,ASSQVFRTSGGNEQF
TRBJ2-2,TRBV6-2/TRBV6-3,ASSLGPQGLRLVEGGELF
TRBJ1-2,TRBV12-3/TRBV12-4,ASSPLGTDHYGYT
TRBJ1-2,TRBV5-4,ASSLDRGNYGYT
TRBJ2-7,TRBV7-9,ASSLGGGTEQY